Presented here are 3 T cell receptor beta chains from one specimen sequenced in a study of breast tumors, draining lymph nodes, adjacent tissues. TCRdb passed the multiplex PCR reads through MiXCR, listing each CDR3 protein once. The sample includes approximately 230,000 distinct CDR3 sequences, under 40% of them seen just once. Axillary draining lymph nodes of breast cancer patients supplied the node samples. The sequenced sample was axillary lymph node tissue. Every receptor here comes from a female donor with breast cancer. Some clones in this sample may be carry-over from other donors' samples.

This clonotype showed up many times. The genes are TRBV29-1 and TRBJ2-7; D might be TRBD1 (5 bases). V lost 4 bases and J 2 bases, leaving 9 bases between the germline ends. Germline loops: CDR1 SQVTM, CDR2 ANQGSEA. The CDR3 spans 12 residues. The CDR3, as DNA: TGCAGCGTTGTACAGGACCCCTACGAGCAGTACTTC. This codes for CSVVQDPYEQYF.

This clonotype was recorded at least ten times. This sequence joins TRBV20-1 and TRBJ2-7, with 12 bases lining up with TRBD2. The V and J ends lost 2 bases and 4 bases, in that order; junction bases with no gene match: 6. Per germline, CDR1 DFQATT and CDR2 SNEGSKA (reference sequence). CDR3 length: 15 amino acids. This chain's CDR3 is CSARSRTSGTYEQYF. DNA for the CDR3: TGCAGTGCTAGATCTCGGACTAGCGGGACTTACGAGCAGTACTTC.

The V and J genes are TRBV5-5 and TRBJ2-5; TRBD1 is a possible D gene (6 bases). The CDR3 has 17 amino acids. Trimming took 3 bases from V and 5 from J, leaving 23 bases between them. Looked up from germline, CDR1 is SGHKS and CDR2 is YYEKEE (reference sequence). This CDR3 reads CASSSKITTGARETQYF. The CDR3 DNA reads TGTGCCAGCAGCTCCAAAATTACGACAGGAGCGAGGGAGACCCAGTACTTC.